This T cell receptor (beta chain) was sequenced for a study of shared clonotypes between healthy human individuals. A note on this clone: This sample includes further DNA sequences coding for the same CDR3.

The method was immunoSEQ multiplex PCR; TCRdb's version includes in-frame clones alone and lacks a portion of them. The sample has more than 2 million clones; 90% to 97% are singletons. The clonotype originates from a man aged 18-30 years in good health. Sequencing was done on a sample of naive CD4+ T cells sorted from blood. The subset was: CD45RA+ positively selected.

The CDR3 region has the DNA TGTGCCTGGAGCGGGGACAGTTACTCTGGAAACACCATATATTTT. Its protein product is CAWSGDSYSGNTIYF. The rearrangement links TRBV30 to TRBJ1-3; the match to TRBD1 covers 7 bases. The CDR3 has 15 residues. The V gene end was trimmed by 3 bases and the J gene end by 0 bases; junction bases not matched to a gene: 5. CDR1 and CDR2 from the germline V gene are GTSNPN and SVGIG (reference sequence).